Below are 20 T cell receptor beta chains sequenced from a single sample in a study of glioma-infiltrating T cells. Amplification of TCR alpha and beta CDR3 regions from RNA used iRepertoire nested multiplex PCR. Using its own MiXCR run on the multiplex PCR reads, TCRdb lists one record per CDR3 protein. In the table there are some 99,000 distinct CDR3 sequences, 20% to 30% of which are singletons. Sequenced input: glioma tissue, nonneoplastic brain tissue, or PBMCs (not recorded which). The receptor set was obtained from a human donor with low-grade glioma or glioblastoma, undergoing nonglioma brain surgery, or in good health (not recorded which).

The chain has TRBV7-9 and TRBJ2-3, with D perhaps given as TRBD1 or TRBD2 (6 bases each). This CDR3 has 16 residues. The germline gives CDR1 SEHNR, CDR2 FQNEAQ (reference sequence). Trimming pared 5 bases from V and 0 bases from J, leaving 15 bases between. The CDR3 DNA follows: TGTGCCAGCAGCCCGAGGACAGCGGGTAGCACAGATACGCAGTATTTT. Its protein product is CASSPRTAGSTDTQYF. The whole variable domain, remainder taken from reference TRBV7-9 and TRBJ2-3, is DTGVSQNPRHKITKRGQNVTFRCDPISEHNRLYWYRQTLGQGPEFLTYFQNEAQLEKSRLLSDRFSAERPKGSFSTLEIQRTEQGDSAMYLCASSPRTAGSTDTQYFGPGTRLTVL.

Details on this clonotype: A much larger clone differs by one base, so this may be a read error. This chain uses TRBV29-1 with TRBJ2-7; D unclear. The germline gives CDR1 SQVTM, CDR2 ANQGSEA. The CDR3 is 11 amino acids. The CDR3 coding sequence is TGCAGTTATCCGACTGCCTACGAGCAGTACTTC. Translation gives CSYPTAYEQYF.

This clonotype showed up many times. The CDR3 loop reads CSVAAGGSNQPQHF. The CDR3 DNA is TGCAGCGTTGCCGCAGGGGGCAGCAATCAGCCCCAGCATTTT. The chain carries TRBV29-1 and TRBJ1-5; 8 bases map to TRBD1. Unmatched junction bases numbered 3, after V lost 4 bases and J lost 1 base. This CDR3 comprises 14 residues. Per germline, CDR1 SQVTM and CDR2 ANQGSEA.

The sample holds many counts of this clonotype. The chain couples TRBV18 to TRBJ2-1, with a weak D call TRBD1 (5 bases). The CDR3 loop spans 16 amino acids. Trimming removed 1 base from V and 4 bases from J, with 14 bases in between. CDR1 KGHSH and CDR2 LQKENI come from the germline V gene. CDR3 region: CASSPRQGRGYNEQFF. The CDR3 bases are TGTGCCAGCTCACCACGGCAGGGAAGAGGATACAATGAGCAGTTCTTC.

This clonotype has just a few counts. The V call is TRBV7-3, the J call TRBJ2-1; D call uncertain. This CDR3 comprises 13 residues. CDR1 is SGHTA, CDR2 FQGTGA, per germline. V shed 1 base and J shed 3 bases, with 4 bases lying between them. CDR3 DNA sequence: TGTGCCAGCAGCTTAAATAACTACAATGAGCAGTTCTTC. This codes for CASSLNNYNEQFF.

This clonotype occurred a few times. The rearrangement links TRBV4-1 to TRBJ1-2; no reliable D call. V was clipped by 0 bases and J by 0 bases, with 8 bases between them. The length of the CDR3 is 15 residues. Germline V gene data show CDR1 as MGHRA and CDR2 as YSYEKL. The CDR3 DNA reads as TGCGCCAGCAGCCAAGAGGGCAGGCCTAACTATGGCTACACCTTC. Its protein product is CASSQEGRPNYGYTF.

This sequence joins TRBV6-5 and TRBJ2-3; 9 bases fit TRBD2. After removal of 5 bases from V and 6 bases from J, the junction contained 15 bases not matched to a gene. Per germline, CDR1 MNHEY and CDR2 SVGAGI. This CDR3 has 17 amino acids. Written as DNA, the CDR3 is TGTGCCAGCAGTCCCGCTCTTAGCGGGGGATTCACGGATACGCAGTATTTT. Residues: CASSPALSGGFTDTQYF.

The chain links TRBV28 to TRBJ2-5, with D perhaps TRBD1 or TRBD2 (6 bases each). With 5 bases removed from V and 6 bases from J, the gap between germline ends came to 31 bases. Germline assignment: CDR1 MDHEN and CDR2 SYDVKM. The CDR3 loop spans 19 amino acids. CDR3 region: CASSLPKHSGTGAVKTQYF. DNA for the CDR3: TGTGCCAGCAGTCTCCCCAAGCATTCCGGGACGGGGGCAGTGAAGACCCAGTACTTC. Drawing the rest from reference TRBV28 and TRBJ2-5, the complete variable domain is DVKVTQSSRYLVKRTGEKVFLECVQDMDHENMFWYRQDPGLGLRLIYFSYDVKMKEKGDIPEGYSVSREKKERFSLILESASTNQTSMYLCASSLPKHSGTGAVKTQYFGPGTRLLVL.

This clonotype was seen ten or more times. The V call is TRBV28, the J call TRBJ2-5; tentatively, D is TRBD2 (5 bases). V was shortened by 7 bases and J by 4 bases, with 10 bases between the two germline ends. Germline assignment: CDR1 MDHEN and CDR2 SYDVKM. This CDR3 has 12 amino acids. Here the CDR3 DNA reads TGTGCCAGCAAGGGAGAAGTAGAGACCCAGTACTTC. Protein sequence: CASKGEVETQYF.

Ten or more counts support this clonotype. The V and J genes are TRBV7-2 and TRBJ2-1; the match to TRBD2 covers 13 bases. Germline CDR1 reads SGHTA; CDR2 reads FQGNSA. The CDR3 consists of 15 residues. V was clipped by 1 base and J by 8 bases; unmatched bases: 2. The CDR3 loop is CASSLELAGGYEQFF. CDR3 in DNA: TGTGCCAGCAGCTTAGAACTAGCGGGAGGGTATGAGCAGTTCTTC.

The chain employs TRBV5-8 and TRBJ1-4; D is undetermined. Germline V gives CDR1 SGHTS, CDR2 YDEGEE. The CDR3 totals 15 residues. V dropped 0 bases and J dropped 4 bases, with 10 bases sitting between them. The CDR3 region has the DNA TGTGCCAGCAGCTTGGCGGACCTTTTTAATGAAAAACTGTTTTTT. Its protein product is CASSLADLFNEKLFF.

This clonotype was detected many times. The chain employs TRBV7-9 and TRBJ2-7, with D hard to call. CDR3 size: 12 residues. Germline V gene data show CDR1 as SEHNR and CDR2 as FQNEAQ (reference sequence). V lost 5 bases, J lost 5 bases, and 10 bases lay in between. CDR3 coding DNA: TGTGCCAGCAGCCTCCCTAGGAACGAGCAGTACTTC. This gives the protein CASSLPRNEQYF.

V is TRBV6-9 and J is TRBJ1-1; D not certain. The CDR3 has 15 residues. Germline assignment: CDR1 MNHGY and CDR2 SVAAGI. The V gene lost 3 bases and the J gene lost 2 bases, with 13 bases spanning the gap. The CDR3 sequence: CASSYGRGVNTEAFF. In nucleotides, the CDR3 is TGTGCCAGCAGTTACGGGAGAGGAGTAAACACTGAAGCTTTCTTT.

This clonotype was observed at least ten times. This chain uses TRBV2 with TRBJ1-4; tentatively, D is TRBD1 (6 bases). Between the trimmed V and J ends, which lost 8 bases and 1 base, there was a span of 14 bases. The CDR3 is 15 residues long. Germline CDR1 reads SNHLY; CDR2 reads FYNNEI. The CDR3 DNA is TGTGCCAGCGGGGTGACAGGAGGAACTAATGAAAAACTGTTTTTT. Protein sequence: CASGVTGGTNEKLFF.

This clonotype was seen more than once but under ten times. The chain has TRBV4-3 and TRBJ2-2; 9 bases are a match to TRBD1. Germline V gene sequence: CDR1 LGHNA, CDR2 YSLEER. CDR3 length equals 18 residues. With V trimmed by 1 base and J by 5 bases, 11 bases remained unmatched. The CDR3 bases are TGCGCCAGCAGCCAAGTTTTACCGGGACAGGGAGTTACCGGGGAGCTGTTTTTT. Amino acids: CASSQVLPGQGVTGELFF.

A remark on this clonotype: A much larger clone differs by one base, so this may be a read error. The chain has TRBV4-1 and TRBJ2-7; D remains unclear. CDR1 and CDR2 from the germline V gene are MGHRA and YSYEKL. V lost 1 base and J 4 bases, leaving 14 bases between the germline ends. The CDR3 consists of 15 residues. CDR3 DNA sequence: TGCGCCAGCAGCCAAGTGGGTGACTCAAGGTACGAGCAGTACTTC. It translates to CASSQVGDSRYEQYF.

About this clonotype itself: The junction does not match germline at one end; this may be a read error. The chain uses TRBV6-1 and TRBJ1-4, with D unclear. CDR1 and CDR2 (germline): MNHNS, SASEGT. There are 14 residues in the CDR3. CDR3 in DNA: TGTGCCAGCAGCCCCGCCCTCTCTAATGACAAACTGTTTTTT. It encodes CASSPALSNDKLFF.

This clonotype has a count of ten or more. J is TRBJ1-4 and V is TRBV28; D might be TRBD1 (5 bases). Deletions cut 7 bases from V and 7 bases from J, with 19 bases between. CDR1 is MDHEN, CDR2 SYDVKM, per germline. The CDR3 spans 15 residues. The CDR3 sequence: CASTLPRAGGEKLFF. The CDR3 nucleotides read TGTGCCAGCACCCTCCCCCGGGCCGGGGGTGAAAAACTGTTTTTT.

Comments on this clonotype: Sequence at one end of the junction differs from germline and may be a read error. This chain links TRBV4-2 with TRBJ2-7; D unclear. This CDR3 has 11 residues. The germline V gene encodes CDR1 LGHNA and CDR2 YNFKEQ. The CDR3 region has the DNA TGTGCCAGCAGCGCAGCCTACGGGCAGTACTTC. Translation gives CASSAAYGQYF.

Notes on this clonotype: Given a much more abundant clone one base away, this may be a read error. The J gene is TRBJ2-1, the V gene TRBV20-1, with D maybe TRBD2 (5 bases). CDR3 length: 15 residues. CDR1 and CDR2 from the germline V gene are DFQATT and SNEGSKA (reference sequence). Here the CDR3 reads CGARDPRGEHNEQFF. The CDR3 DNA is TGCGGTGCTAGAGATCCCCGGGGAGAACACAATGAGCAGTTCTTC.